Presented here are 20 T cell receptor beta chains from one specimen sequenced in a study of human T cells and chemical hapten exposure. The time point here: patch test 1, 2 weeks after DPC sensitization. This sample's treatment: therapeutic diphenylcyclopropenone sensitization with weekly scalp DPC. TCRdb reanalysed the RACE reads using MiXCR and keeps one entry per CDR3 protein. Counted here are a few hundred thousand distinct CDR3 sequences, about 4.8% occurring once; the ten biggest clones make up 2% to 2.5%. The sample consisted of whole blood, taken in connection with sensitization to the hapten diphenylcyclopropenone (DPC). The source of these receptors is a woman aged 45-65 years with alopecia areata. Some clones in this sample may be carry-over from other donors' samples.

The chain couples TRBV28 to TRBJ2-5; no reliable D call. The CDR3 is made up of 14 amino acids. CDR1 and CDR2 from the germline V gene are MDHEN and SYDVKM. The V and J ends lost 3 bases and 4 bases respectively, with 12 bases between them. The CDR3 loop reads CASSFSGSRETQYF. The CDR3 DNA follows: TGTGCCAGCAGTTTCTCTGGGTCGCGAGAGACCCAGTACTTC.

This clonotype was seen repeatedly, ten times or more. This chain uses TRBV6-2 or TRBV6-3 with TRBJ2-6, with D hard to call. Trimming pared 8 bases from V and 0 bases from J, leaving 14 bases between. The CDR3 is 16 amino acids. Germline V gives CDR1 MNHEY, CDR2 SVGEGT. The CDR3 sequence: CASGPGWGSGANVLTF. CDR3 bases: TGTGCCAGCGGACCCGGCTGGGGCTCTGGGGCCAACGTCCTGACTTTC.

Ten or more counts support this clonotype. The genes are TRBV12-3 or TRBV12-4 and TRBJ2-5, with 14 bases that match TRBD2. This CDR3 region has 15 residues. The trim removed 6 bases at V and 5 bases at J, leaving 5 bases unmatched. CDR3 nucleotide sequence: TGTGCCAGCAGCCGGACTAGCGGGAGGCGGGAGACCCAGTACTTC. Amino acid sequence: CASSRTSGRRETQYF.

The sample holds a few counts of this clonotype. The J gene is TRBJ2-7, the V gene TRBV11-2, with D possibly TRBD1 on 5 matching bases. The CDR3 sequence is 15 residues long. Germline CDR1 reads SGHAT; CDR2 reads FQNNGV. V was clipped by 4 bases and J by 0 bases, with 13 bases between them. In DNA form, the CDR3 reads TGTGCCAGCAGCTCTTGGGGCTATAGCTCCTACGAGCAGTACTTC. Its translation is CASSSWGYSSYEQYF. Based on the CDR3 plus reference TRBV11-2 and TRBJ2-7, the full variable domain is EAGVAQSPRYKIIEKRQSVAFWCNPISGHATLYWYQQILGQGPKLLIQFQNNGVVDDSQLPKDRFSAERLKGVDSTLKIQPAKLEDSAVYLCASSSWGYSSYEQYFGPGTRLTVT.

This clonotype was recorded at least ten times. The chain couples TRBV24-1 to TRBJ2-1; no clear D. CDR1 and CDR2 (germline): KGHDR, SFDVKD. The CDR3 is 14 residues long. V dropped 7 bases and J dropped 6 bases, with 15 bases sitting between them. DNA for the CDR3: TGTGCCACCAGGGGCGCCTCCCCCCCCAATGAGCAGTTCTTC. Amino acid sequence: CATRGASPPNEQFF.

V usage is TRBV7-9 and J usage is TRBJ2-5; 9 bases fit TRBD2. The CDR3 extends over 15 amino acids. J was trimmed by 5 bases and V by 5 bases; bases with no gene match: 9. Germline CDR1 is SEHNR and CDR2 is FQNEAQ (reference sequence). The CDR3 sequence is CASSAGLAIEETQYF. CDR3 DNA sequence: TGTGCCAGCAGCGCCGGACTAGCGATTGAGGAGACCCAGTACTTC.

This clonotype has at least ten counts. The chain is built from TRBV4-1 and TRBJ2-7; the D gene is possibly TRBD1 (5 bases). CDR1 is MGHRA, CDR2 YSYEKL, per germline. The germline V and J ends were trimmed by 2 bases and 5 bases, with 16 bases remaining between them. This CDR3 comprises 15 residues. CDR3 residues: CASSQTRPGSHEQYF. CDR3 DNA sequence: TGCGCCAGCAGCCAAACCCGGCCAGGGTCCCACGAGCAGTACTTC.

This clonotype was seen many times. This sequence joins TRBV20-1 and TRBJ1-6, with 7 bases identical to TRBD1. The germline V gene has CDR1 DFQATT and CDR2 SNEGSKA (reference sequence). The CDR3 totals 14 residues. With 3 bases clipped from V and 7 bases from J, the junction kept 6 bases outside the gene matches. The CDR3 is CSASYGTENSPLHF. CDR3 DNA sequence: TGCAGTGCTAGTTACGGGACAGAGAATTCACCCCTCCACTTT.

This clonotype was detected ten times or more. The V and J genes are TRBV20-1 and TRBJ1-5; D remains ambiguous. Trimming stripped 3 bases from V and 1 base from J, with 7 bases between. The CDR3 totals 13 residues. Germline-derived CDR1 and CDR2 are DFQATT and SNEGSKA (reference sequence). CDR3 coding DNA: TGCAGTGCTAGTGAGAGGAGCAATCAGCCCCAGCATTTT. Translating gives CSASERSNQPQHF.

This clonotype was observed at least ten times. The rearrangement uses TRBV6-5 and TRBJ2-1; 10 positions match TRBD1. Germline V gene sequence: CDR1 MNHEY, CDR2 SVGAGI. CDR3 size: 13 residues. Trimming took 7 bases from V and 8 from J; bases not matched to a gene: 5. The CDR3 nucleotides read TGTGCCAGCATTAAGACAGGGGGCCATGAGCAGTTCTTC. Residues: CASIKTGGHEQFF.

This clonotype was found many times. This chain uses TRBV29-1 with TRBJ2-1, with D tentatively TRBD1 (5 bases). V lost 6 bases and J lost 7, with 10 bases in between. CDR1 SQVTM and CDR2 ANQGSEA come from the germline V gene. The CDR3 runs to 11 residues. CDR3 residues: CSVRQTNEQFF. The CDR3 DNA sequence: TGCAGCGTCAGACAGACTAATGAGCAGTTCTTC.

The chain combines TRBV7-9 with TRBJ2-1; D not resolved. Germline V gene lookup returns CDR1 SEHNR and CDR2 FQNEAQ (reference sequence). V was shortened by 3 bases and J by 9 bases, with 9 bases between the two germline ends. This CDR3 spans 12 amino acids. This CDR3 reads CASSFRQVEQFF. The CDR3 DNA follows: TGTGCCAGCAGCTTCCGGCAGGTTGAGCAGTTCTTC. The variable domain in full, completed from reference TRBV7-9 and TRBJ2-1, reads DTGVSQNPRHKITKRGQNVTFRCDPISEHNRLYWYRQTLGQGPEFLTYFQNEAQLEKSRLLSDRFSAERPKGSFSTLEIQRTEQGDSAMYLCASSFRQVEQFFGPGTRLTVL.

This clonotype was counted at least ten times. The CDR3 DNA is TGTGCCAGCAGCTTCGCTAGCGGGGGAGAGACCCAGTACTTC. Amino acids: CASSFASGGETQYF. The rearrangement joins TRBV11-2 to TRBJ2-5; 10 nucleotides agree with TRBD2. The junction had 2 bases not matched to a gene; V was cut back by 3 bases and J by 4 bases. The CDR3 consists of 14 residues. The germline V gene encodes CDR1 SGHAT and CDR2 FQNNGV. The variable domain in full, completed from reference TRBV11-2 and TRBJ2-5, reads EAGVAQSPRYKIIEKRQSVAFWCNPISGHATLYWYQQILGQGPKLLIQFQNNGVVDDSQLPKDRFSAERLKGVDSTLKIQPAKLEDSAVYLCASSFASGGETQYFGPGTRLLVL.

The chain's CDR3 is CASSPGRGIGTEAFF. The CDR3 region has the DNA TGTGCCAGCAGCCCAGGGAGGGGGATTGGCACTGAAGCTTTCTTT. The gene calls are TRBV3-1 and TRBJ1-1; D possibly corresponds to TRBD1 (6 bases). V dropped 4 bases and J dropped 4 bases, with 16 bases sitting between them. CDR1 is LGHDT, CDR2 YNNKEL, per germline (reference sequence). The CDR3 sequence is 15 residues long.

This sequence joins TRBV20-1 and TRBJ2-7; TRBD2 matches at 7 bases. The J segment lost 7 bases and the V segment lost 3 bases, leaving 6 bases of the junction unmatched. This CDR3 has 12 amino acids. Germline V lookup: CDR1 DFQATT, CDR2 SNEGSKA (reference sequence). This chain's CDR3 is CSARRGYEEQYF. CDR3 bases: TGCAGTGCTAGGCGGGGGTATGAGGAGCAGTACTTC.

This clonotype occurred many times. V gene TRBV29-1 combines with J gene TRBJ2-7; the match to TRBD2 covers 7 bases. Trimming took 3 bases from V and 0 from J; bases not matched to a gene: 5. The CDR3 loop spans 14 amino acids. Germline lookup yields CDR1 SQVTM and CDR2 ANQGSEA. The CDR3, as DNA: TGCAGCGTTGACGGGGGGAAAAGCTCCTACGAGCAGTACTTC. Translated, it gives CSVDGGKSSYEQYF.

This clonotype was picked up a small number of times. The V gene is TRBV27, the J gene TRBJ1-1; D remains unclear. Germline V lookup: CDR1 MNHEY, CDR2 SMNVEV (reference sequence). V was pared by 0 bases and J by 0 bases, with 8 bases between. This CDR3 contains 15 residues. CDR3 sequence (DNA): TGTGCCAGCAGTTTATCCCCTGGGGTGAACACTGAAGCTTTCTTT. Its protein is CASSLSPGVNTEAFF.

In its sample, this clonotype was seen many times. The rearrangement links TRBV29-1 to TRBJ2-1; TRBD1 matches at 8 bases. With 8 bases clipped from V and 7 bases from J, the junction kept 7 bases outside the gene matches. The CDR3 extends over 12 amino acids. Per germline, CDR1 SQVTM and CDR2 ANQGSEA. The DNA of the CDR3 is TGCAGCACCAGGGGGCCGCGGAATGAGCAGTTCTTC. Protein product: CSTRGPRNEQFF.

This clonotype was seen ten or more times. The chain uses TRBV6-5 and TRBJ1-1; weak D call: TRBD1 (5 bases). The CDR3 runs 13 residues. The V gene lost 4 bases and the J gene lost 2 bases, with 8 bases spanning the gap. Per germline, CDR1 MNHEY and CDR2 SVGAGI. This chain's CDR3 is CASSWDFNTEAFF. The CDR3, as DNA: TGTGCCAGCAGTTGGGACTTTAACACTGAAGCTTTCTTT.

This clonotype came up a few times. The chain is built from TRBV19 and TRBJ2-7, with TRBD2 matching over 7 bases. V dropped 3 bases and J dropped 6; count of bases not matched to a gene: 2. Germline V gene data show CDR1 as LNHDA and CDR2 as SQIVND (reference sequence). This CDR3 spans 12 amino acids. CDR3 nucleotide sequence: TGTGCCAGTAGTATTGGGACTACCGAGCAGTACTTC. This translates into CASSIGTTEQYF.